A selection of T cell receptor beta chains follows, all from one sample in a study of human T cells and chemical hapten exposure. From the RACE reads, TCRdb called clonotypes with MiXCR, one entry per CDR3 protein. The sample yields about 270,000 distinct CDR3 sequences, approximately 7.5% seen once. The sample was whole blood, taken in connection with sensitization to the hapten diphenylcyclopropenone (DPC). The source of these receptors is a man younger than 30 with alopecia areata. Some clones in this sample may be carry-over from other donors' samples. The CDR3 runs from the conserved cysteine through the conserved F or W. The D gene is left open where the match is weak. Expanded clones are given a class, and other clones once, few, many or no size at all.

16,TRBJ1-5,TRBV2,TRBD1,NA,CASRSTKRGLNQPQHF,TGTGCCAGCAGATCCACAAAAAGGGGGCTTAATCAGCCCCAGCATTTT
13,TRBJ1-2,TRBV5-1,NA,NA,CASSPALRGGYTF,TGCGCCAGCAGCCCGGCCCTTCGCGGCGGCTACACCTTC
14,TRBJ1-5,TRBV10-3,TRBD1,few,CAISDDRDHQPQHF,TGTGCCATCAGTGACGACAGGGATCATCAGCCCCAGCATTTT
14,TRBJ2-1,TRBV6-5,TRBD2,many,CASSYYGGDNEQFF,TGTGCCAGCAGTTACTATGGGGGGGACAATGAGCAGTTCTTC
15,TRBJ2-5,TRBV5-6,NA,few,CASSLTHRVQETQYF,TGTGCCAGCAGCCTAACTCACAGGGTTCAAGAGACCCAGTACTTC
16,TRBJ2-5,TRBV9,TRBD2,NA,CASSVAVGGFQETQYF,TGTGCCAGCAGCGTAGCAGTCGGGGGGTTCCAAGAGACCCAGTACTTC
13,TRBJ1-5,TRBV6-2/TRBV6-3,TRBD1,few,CASNGQGLQPQHF,TGTGCCAGCAACGGACAGGGTCTGCAGCCCCAGCATTTT
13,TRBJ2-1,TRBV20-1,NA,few,CSAAGTSYNEQFF,TGCAGTGCTGCGGGGACTTCCTACAATGAGCAGTTCTTC
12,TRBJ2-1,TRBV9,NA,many,CASSVGPDEQFF,TGTGCCAGCAGCGTAGGCCCCGATGAGCAGTTCTTC
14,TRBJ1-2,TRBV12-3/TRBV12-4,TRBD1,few,CASSTGQGAGGYTF,TGTGCCAGCAGCACGGGACAGGGGGCAGGAGGCTACACCTTC
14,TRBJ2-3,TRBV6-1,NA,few,CASRMDLNTDTQYF,TGTGCCAGCAGAATGGACCTTAACACAGATACGCAGTATTTT
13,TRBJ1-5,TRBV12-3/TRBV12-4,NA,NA,CASTGQINQPQHF,TGTGCCAGCACCGGACAGATAAATCAGCCCCAGCATTTT
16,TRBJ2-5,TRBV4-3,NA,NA,CASSRIDRAGEETQYF,TGCGCCAGCAGCCGCATCGACAGGGCGGGGGAAGAGACCCAGTACTTC
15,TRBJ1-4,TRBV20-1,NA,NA,CSGAGDRSMGEKLFF,TGCAGTGGGGCGGGCGACAGGTCGATGGGAGAAAAACTGTTTTTT
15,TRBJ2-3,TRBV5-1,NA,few,CASSPTGERINTQYF,TGCGCCAGCAGCCCGACCGGCGAGCGCATAAATACGCAGTATTTT
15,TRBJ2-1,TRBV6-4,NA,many,CASSVGPSSYNEQFF,TGTGCCAGCAGTGTTGGGCCGAGCTCCTACAATGAGCAGTTCTTC
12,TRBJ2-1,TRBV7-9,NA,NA,CASRETYNEQFF,TGTGCCAGCAGGGAGACCTACAATGAGCAGTTCTTC
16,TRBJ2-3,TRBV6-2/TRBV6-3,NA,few,CASTLGVARMTDTQYF,TGTGCCAGCACCCTAGGGGTAGCGAGGATGACAGATACGCAGTATTTT
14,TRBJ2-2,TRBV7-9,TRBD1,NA,CASSRGQLTGELFF,TGTGCCAGCAGCCGGGGACAGCTCACCGGGGAGCTGTTTTTT
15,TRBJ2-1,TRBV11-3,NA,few,CASSPADSSYNEQFF,TGTGCCAGCAGCCCGGCGGACAGCTCCTACAATGAGCAGTTCTTC
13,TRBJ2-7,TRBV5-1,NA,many,CASSLGQSYEQYF,TGCGCCAGCAGCCTCGGACAGAGCTACGAGCAGTACTTC
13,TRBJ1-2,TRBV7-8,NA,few,CASSWGRFVGYTF,TGTGCCAGCAGCTGGGGCAGGTTCGTTGGCTACACCTTC
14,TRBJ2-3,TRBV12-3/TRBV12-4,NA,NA,CASSRVGGTDTQYF,TGTGCCAGCAGTCGGGTGGGTGGCACAGATACGCAGTATTTT
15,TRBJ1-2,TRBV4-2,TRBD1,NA,CASSSGTGNFYGYTF,TGTGCCAGCAGTTCCGGGACAGGGAATTTCTATGGCTACACCTTC